This record looks at one T cell receptor (beta chain) sequence and its context. From germline, CDR1 is MNHNY and CDR2 SVGAGI (reference sequence). The V and J ends lost 6 bases and 1 base, in that order; junction bases with no gene match: 6. The length of the CDR3 is 14 residues. TCRdb's table, derived via immunoSEQ multiplex PCR, lists solely in-frame clones and lacks some. Here the sample spans about 100,000 clones, about four fifths being singletons. The source of the sample is a study of blood T cell repertoires in COVID-19. Study overall: Sites in the United States, Italy and Spain provided acute and convalescent COVID-19 samples. Nucleic acid was either cDNA or gDNA, and it came from T cells, B-cell-depleted T cells, or PBMCs.

Sequenced material: peripheral blood. The chain combines TRBV6-6 with TRBJ2-7, with 7 bases identical to TRBD1. The TCR was taken from a woman between 65 and 79 years old with acute or convalescent COVID-19. This chain's CDR3 is CASRARQGSYEQYF. The DNA of the CDR3 is TGTGCCAGCAGGGCCAGACAGGGATCCTACGAGCAGTACTTC.